This T cell receptor (beta chain) was captured by sequencing in a study of identical twins. The V end was cut by 6 bases, the J end by 5 bases, with 5 bases between. In germline, CDR1 is MNHNS, CDR2 SASEGT. This CDR3 is built from 12 residues. TCRdb passed the 5' RACE reads through MiXCR, listing each CDR3 protein once. The sample records hundreds of thousands of distinct CDR3 sequences, 18% being singletons. This same sample was also taken into another study, of T cells expressing NK-cell markers.

The chain has TRBV6-1 and TRBJ2-6; D gene unclear. This clonotype was sampled from a woman under 30 in good health. Sequences were obtained from PBMCs. DNA of the CDR3: TGTGCCAGCAGCGACAGGGCCAACGTCCTGACTTTC. Protein sequence: CASSDRANVLTF.